The sequence of this T cell receptor (beta chain) was determined in a study of cytomegalovirus exposure and HLA in healthy donors. TCRdb's table, derived via immunoSEQ multiplex PCR, lists solely in-frame clones and lacks some. The data show about 190,000 clones, with more than 65% seen just once and about 3% held by the top ten. The sequencing input was PBMCs. This sequence originates from a woman under 30 in good health and CMV-seropositive.

The CDR3: CASSVQDTDVSPLHF. The CDR3 region has the DNA TGTGCCAGCAGTGTACAGGACACCGACGTTTCACCCCTCCACTTT. This chain connects TRBV25-1 to TRBJ1-6; TRBD1 might be the D (5 bases). CDR1 and CDR2 (germline): MGHDK, SYGVNS. Trimming stripped 4 bases from V and 9 bases from J, with 16 bases between. This CDR3 contains 15 residues.